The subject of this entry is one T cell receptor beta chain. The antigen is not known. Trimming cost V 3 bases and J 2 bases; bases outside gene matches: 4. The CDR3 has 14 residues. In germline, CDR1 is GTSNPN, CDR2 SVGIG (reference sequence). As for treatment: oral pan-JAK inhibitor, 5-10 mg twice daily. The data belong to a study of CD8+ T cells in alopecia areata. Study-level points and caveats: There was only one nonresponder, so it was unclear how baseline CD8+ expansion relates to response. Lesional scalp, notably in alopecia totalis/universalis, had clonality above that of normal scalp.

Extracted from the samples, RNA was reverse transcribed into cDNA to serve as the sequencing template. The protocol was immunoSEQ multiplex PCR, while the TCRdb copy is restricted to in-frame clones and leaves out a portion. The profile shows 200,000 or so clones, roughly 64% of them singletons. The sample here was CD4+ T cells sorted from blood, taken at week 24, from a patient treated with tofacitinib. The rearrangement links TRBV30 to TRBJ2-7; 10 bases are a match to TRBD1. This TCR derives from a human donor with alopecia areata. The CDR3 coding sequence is TGTGCCTGGAGGGGACAGGGGATGACCTACGAGCAGTACTTC. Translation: CAWRGQGMTYEQYF.